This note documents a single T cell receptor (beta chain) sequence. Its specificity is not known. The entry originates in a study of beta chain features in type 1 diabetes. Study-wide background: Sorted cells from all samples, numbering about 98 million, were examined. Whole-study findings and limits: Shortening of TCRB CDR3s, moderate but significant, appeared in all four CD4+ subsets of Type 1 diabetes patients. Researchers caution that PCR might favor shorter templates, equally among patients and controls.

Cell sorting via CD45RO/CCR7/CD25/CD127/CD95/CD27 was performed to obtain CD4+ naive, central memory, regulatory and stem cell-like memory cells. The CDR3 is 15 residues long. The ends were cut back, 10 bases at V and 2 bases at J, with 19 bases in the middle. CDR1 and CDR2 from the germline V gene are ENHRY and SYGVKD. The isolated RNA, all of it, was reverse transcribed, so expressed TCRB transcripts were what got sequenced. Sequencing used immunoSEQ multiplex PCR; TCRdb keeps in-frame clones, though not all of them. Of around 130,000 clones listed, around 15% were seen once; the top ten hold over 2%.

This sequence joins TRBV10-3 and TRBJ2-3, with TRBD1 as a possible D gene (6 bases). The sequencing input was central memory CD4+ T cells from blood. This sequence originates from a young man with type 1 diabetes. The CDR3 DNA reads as TGTGCCACAAAGGGGGACCAGGGGACCACAGATACGCAGTATTTT. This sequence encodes CATKGDQGTTDTQYF.